This T cell receptor (beta chain) was sequenced for a study of blood T cells in healthy people across ages. Study results and caveats: Age advanced and TCR beta diversity per million T cells fell, roughly linearly.

Healthy Caucasian individuals from Russia aged about 6 to 90 served as donors. PCR was performed a second time for about 6 to 12 cycles using a sample-barcoded 5' primer and a J-beta primer mix. Tags on each cDNA molecule came from a template-switch adaptor with 12 random nucleotides. All samples yielded 3 million or more CDR3-containing paired-end reads. From the 5' RACE reads, TCRdb called clonotypes with MiXCR, one entry per CDR3 protein. The table lists about 680,000 distinct CDR3 sequences, roughly 49% of them singletons. This clonotype was observed a handful of times. Its antigen is currently unknown. This receptor was taken from a woman aged 55-75 years in good health. Source material: blood.

CDR3 in DNA: TGTGCCAGCAACCGGGACGTCAAAGAGACCCAGTACTTC. Translation gives CASNRDVKETQYF. V usage is TRBV7-2 and J usage is TRBJ2-5; either TRBD1 or TRBD2 may fit D (5 bases each). CDR3 length equals 13 residues. V shed 7 bases and J shed 3 bases, with 12 bases lying between them. Germline V gene lookup returns CDR1 SGHTA and CDR2 FQGNSA.